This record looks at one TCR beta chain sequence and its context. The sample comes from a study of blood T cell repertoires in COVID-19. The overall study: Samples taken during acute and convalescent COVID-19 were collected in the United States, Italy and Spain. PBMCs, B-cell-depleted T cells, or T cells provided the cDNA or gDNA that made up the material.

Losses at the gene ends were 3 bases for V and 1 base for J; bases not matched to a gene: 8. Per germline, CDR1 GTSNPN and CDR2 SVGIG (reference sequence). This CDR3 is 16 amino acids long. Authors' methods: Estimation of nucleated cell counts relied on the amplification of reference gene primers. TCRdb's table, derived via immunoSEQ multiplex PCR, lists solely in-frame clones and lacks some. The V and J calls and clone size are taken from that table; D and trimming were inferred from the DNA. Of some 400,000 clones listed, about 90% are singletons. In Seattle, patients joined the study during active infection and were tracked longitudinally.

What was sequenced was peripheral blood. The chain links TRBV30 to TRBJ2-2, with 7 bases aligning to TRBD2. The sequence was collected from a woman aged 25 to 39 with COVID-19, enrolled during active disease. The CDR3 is CAWSSAWTRNTGELFF. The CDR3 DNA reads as TGTGCCTGGAGCTCTGCATGGACTAGGAACACCGGGGAGCTGTTTTTT.